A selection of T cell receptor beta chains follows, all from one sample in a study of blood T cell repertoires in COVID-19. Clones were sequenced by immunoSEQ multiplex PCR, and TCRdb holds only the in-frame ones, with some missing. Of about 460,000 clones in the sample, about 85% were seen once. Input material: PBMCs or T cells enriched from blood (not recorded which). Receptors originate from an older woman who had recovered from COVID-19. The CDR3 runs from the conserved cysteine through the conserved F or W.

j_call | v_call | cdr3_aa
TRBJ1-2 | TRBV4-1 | CASSQADGKTVYYGYTF
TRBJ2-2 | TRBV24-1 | CATSDPGQGGPGELFF
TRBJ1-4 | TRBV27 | CASSLGTGGRGEKLFF
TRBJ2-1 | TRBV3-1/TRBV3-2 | CASSRTSGGTDYNEQFF
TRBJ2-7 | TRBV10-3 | CAISEKAGDYEQYF
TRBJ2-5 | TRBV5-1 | CASSLVAGGVETQYF
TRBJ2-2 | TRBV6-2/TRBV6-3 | CASSYNLHRTNTGELFF
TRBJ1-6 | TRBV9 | CASSASQAYNSPLHF
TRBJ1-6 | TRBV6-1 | CASSDADSSYNSPLHF
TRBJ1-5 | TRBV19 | CASSIQYSNQPQHF
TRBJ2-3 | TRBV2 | CASSGGSGGTDTQYF
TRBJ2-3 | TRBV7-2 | CASSLMGRDTQYF
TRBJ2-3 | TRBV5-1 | CASSSGSTDTQYF
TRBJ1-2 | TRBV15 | CATSWEGYGYTF
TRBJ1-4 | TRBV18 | CASSPQRQGPNEKLFF
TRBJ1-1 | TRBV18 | CASSPRGGTENTEAFF
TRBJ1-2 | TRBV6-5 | CASRWGGEAYGYTF
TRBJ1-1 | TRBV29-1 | CSVERELAFF
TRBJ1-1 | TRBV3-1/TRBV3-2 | CASSQVRGNTEAFF
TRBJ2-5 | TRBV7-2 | CASSFERGETQYF
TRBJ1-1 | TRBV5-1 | CASSTDRGNRAFF
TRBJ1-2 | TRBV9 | CASSVGSGGAIGYTF
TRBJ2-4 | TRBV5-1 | CASSSQLGGTKNIQYF
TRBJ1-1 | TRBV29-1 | CSVSDRFSEAFF
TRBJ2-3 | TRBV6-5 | CASSYRGGTDTQYF
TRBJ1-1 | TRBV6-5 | CASTKDRGLNTEAFF
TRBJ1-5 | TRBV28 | CASSSPGVGNQPQHF
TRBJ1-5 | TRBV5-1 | CASSLGVGGSQPQHF
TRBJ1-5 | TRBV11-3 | CASSLDHEGQGMRNQPQHF
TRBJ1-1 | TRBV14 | CASSQKMGEAFF
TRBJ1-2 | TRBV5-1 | CASSADSFYGYTF
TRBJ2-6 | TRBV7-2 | CASSFPGSGANVLTF
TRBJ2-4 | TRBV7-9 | CASNGDSTKNIQYF
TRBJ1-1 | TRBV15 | CATSRDQGKGNTEAFF
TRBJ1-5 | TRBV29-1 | CSVITGGNQPQHF
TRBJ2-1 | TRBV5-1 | CASTHSGVGSYNEQFF
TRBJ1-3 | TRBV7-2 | CASSLYGSGNTIYF
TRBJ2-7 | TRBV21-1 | CASSKVGCTGKRPSYEQYF
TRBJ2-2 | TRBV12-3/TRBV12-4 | CASSGQGAGELFF
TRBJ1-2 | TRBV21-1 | CASSKGTGGANYGYTF
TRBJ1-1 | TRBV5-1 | CASSHPGNTEAFF
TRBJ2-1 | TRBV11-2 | CASSLESYNEQFF
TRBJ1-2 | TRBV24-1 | CATSDPGGDSYGYTF
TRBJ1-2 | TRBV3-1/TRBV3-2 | CASSQISGTGVGYTF
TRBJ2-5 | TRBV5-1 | CASSSSGTGYSETQYF
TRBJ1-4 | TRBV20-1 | CSAREQGEGDEKLFF
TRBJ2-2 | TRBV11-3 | CASSLSELPYTGELFF
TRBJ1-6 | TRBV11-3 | CASSLRRGADSPLHF
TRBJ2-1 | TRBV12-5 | CASGLVLFGGGAHEQFF
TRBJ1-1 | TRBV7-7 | CASSPFGVNTEAFF